Below are 30 T cell receptor beta chains sequenced from a single sample in a study of blood T cell repertoires in COVID-19. Method: immunoSEQ multiplex PCR; TCRdb's copy keeps in-frame clones and lacks some. The table shows some 240,000 clones, with around 90% occurring only once. Sequenced input: peripheral blood. The receptors here all came from a woman in her sixties or seventies with COVID-19, enrolled during active disease.

The rearrangement uses TRBV19 and TRBJ1-1; D unresolved. The CDR3 is 13 amino acids. Germline V gene data show CDR1 as LNHDA and CDR2 as SQIVND (reference sequence). Trimming removed 5 bases from V and 1 base from J, with 8 bases in between. For the CDR3, the DNA is TGTGCCAGTAGTGCCCAGAAGAACACTGAAGCTTTCTTT. Residues: CASSAQKNTEAFF.

In this sample, this clone turned up once. The V call is TRBV27, the J call TRBJ1-4, with 9 bases matching TRBD1. Looked up from germline, CDR1 is MNHEY and CDR2 is SMNVEV (reference sequence). Losses at the gene ends were 9 bases for V and 8 bases for J; bases not matched to a gene: 1. The length of the CDR3 is 11 residues. The CDR3 sequence is CASGTGEKLFF. The CDR3, as DNA: TGTGCCAGTGGGACAGGGGAAAAACTGTTTTTT.

The rearrangement joins TRBV9 to TRBJ2-3; 7 bases agree with TRBD1. Losses at the gene ends were 2 bases for V and 4 bases for J; bases not matched to a gene: 7. Germline CDR1 reads SGDLS; CDR2 reads YYNGEE. This CDR3 contains 15 residues. CDR3 loop: CASSVMTGLADTQYF. CDR3 sequence (DNA): TGTGCCAGCAGCGTCATGACAGGGTTGGCAGATACGCAGTATTTT. The full variable domain, its missing parts supplied by reference TRBV9 and TRBJ2-3, is DSGVTQTPKHLITATGQRVTLRCSPRSGDLSVYWYQQSLDQGLQFLIQYYNGEERAKGNILERFSAQQFPDLHSELNLSSLELGDSALYFCASSVMTGLADTQYFGPGTRLTVL.

This clone was seen just once. The chain combines TRBV19 with TRBJ2-1, with TRBD2 as a possible D gene (5 bases). V was shortened by 3 bases and J by 8 bases, with 20 bases between the two germline ends. Germline values: CDR1 LNHDA, CDR2 SQIVND (reference sequence). The CDR3 consists of 16 residues. The CDR3: CASSIPGGFGTDEQFF. CDR3 in DNA: TGTGCCAGTAGTATCCCCGGAGGATTTGGAACAGATGAGCAGTTCTTC.

The rearrangement uses TRBV28 and TRBJ1-2, with TRBD1 as a possible D gene (5 bases). The germline V and J ends were trimmed by 6 bases and 1 base, with 18 bases remaining between them. Germline V gene lookup returns CDR1 MDHEN and CDR2 SYDVKM. This CDR3 spans 16 amino acids. The CDR3 here is CASSPGGVRLNYGYTF. Written as DNA, the CDR3 is TGTGCCAGCAGCCCTGGGGGGGTGAGACTTAACTATGGCTACACCTTC.

This chain links TRBV25-1 with TRBJ2-2; possibly TRBD1 for D (7 bases). Germline V lookup: CDR1 MGHDK, CDR2 SYGVNS. V was cut by 2 bases and J by 5 bases, with 12 bases left in between. The CDR3 sequence is 15 residues long. The CDR3, as DNA: TGTGCCAGCAGTGAAGGGCCAGGGGGGACCGGGGAGCTGTTTTTT. Its translation: CASSEGPGGTGELFF.

The chain joins TRBV6-5 to TRBJ2-6; D is possibly TRBD2 (5 bases). The CDR3 is made up of 15 amino acids. CDR1 and CDR2 (germline): MNHEY, SVGAGI. The V end lost 10 bases, the J end lost 4 bases, and 17 bases lay between the germline ends. In DNA form, the CDR3 reads TGTGCCACCAGAGAGGGTGCTGCAGGGGCCAACGTCCTGACTTTC. Residues: CATREGAAGANVLTF.

The rearrangement joins TRBV19 to TRBJ2-2; D uncertain. From germline, CDR1 is LNHDA and CDR2 SQIVND (reference sequence). Trimming pared 1 base from V and 1 base from J, leaving 7 bases between. The CDR3 consists of 15 residues. This CDR3 reads CASSIGQWNTGELFF. CDR3 coding DNA: TGTGCCAGTAGTATAGGGCAATGGAACACCGGGGAGCTGTTTTTT. The full variable domain, with the rest looked up from reference TRBV19 and TRBJ2-2, is DGGITQSPKYLFRKEGQNVTLSCEQNLNHDAMYWYRQDPGQGLRLIYYSQIVNDFQKGDIAEGYSVSREKKESFPLTVTSAQKNPTAFYLCASSIGQWNTGELFFGEGSRLTVL.

The chain couples TRBV15 to TRBJ2-5, with D perhaps TRBD2 (5 bases). There are 14 residues in the CDR3. V gave up 0 bases and J gave up 7 bases, with 12 bases separating them. Germline CDR1 and CDR2: LNHNV and YYDKDF (reference sequence). The CDR3 nucleotides read TGTGCCACCAGCAGAGATCCCAGCGGAGGGACCCAGTACTTC. Amino acids: CATSRDPSGGTQYF.

The rearrangement uses TRBV29-1 and TRBJ2-3, with D tentatively TRBD2 (6 bases). This CDR3 contains 15 residues. Germline CDR1 reads SQVTM; CDR2 reads ANQGSEA. V was clipped by 4 bases and J by 7 bases, with 21 bases between them. CDR3 coding DNA: TGCAGCGTTGCTCTGGTCAGGGACTCGGCGAATACGCAGTATTTT. Its protein product is CSVALVRDSANTQYF.

A few counts support this clone. The genes are TRBV9 and TRBJ1-3; D is possibly TRBD1 (6 bases). V was shortened by 3 bases and J by 0 bases, with 10 bases between the two germline ends. CDR1 is SGDLS, CDR2 YYNGEE, per germline. The CDR3 loop spans 15 amino acids. In DNA form, the CDR3 reads TGTGCCAGCAGCGGGACAGCTTTCTCTGGAAACACCATATATTTT. Its protein is CASSGTAFSGNTIYF.

The chain has TRBV7-9 and TRBJ2-2, with 9 bases that match TRBD1. The CDR3 runs 15 residues. J gave up 6 bases and V 5 bases, and 7 bases lay outside the gene matches. Per the germline V gene, CDR1 is SEHNR and CDR2 is FQNEAQ (reference sequence). CDR3 sequence reads: CASSRGTGFAGELFF. The CDR3 bases are TGTGCCAGCAGCCGCGGGACAGGGTTCGCCGGGGAGCTGTTTTTT.

A single count supports this clone. The V and J genes are TRBV5-1 and TRBJ1-1; D unclear. Germline V gene lookup returns CDR1 SGHRS and CDR2 YFSETQ. The CDR3 runs to 17 residues. V lost 4 bases to trimming and J lost 2 bases, with 21 bases between them. As DNA, the CDR3 is TGCGCCAGCAGCCCGCCGGTCGCAGGAGGTCTAAACACTGAAGCTTTCTTT. This encodes CASSPPVAGGLNTEAFF.

This chain joins TRBV25-1 and TRBJ1-2; D not certain. CDR1 and CDR2 (germline): MGHDK, SYGVNS. This CDR3 spans 14 amino acids. V was pared by 5 bases and J by 4 bases, with 14 bases between. The chain's CDR3 is CASSPYQRSYGYTF. CDR3 nucleotide sequence: TGTGCCAGCAGTCCGTACCAACGGAGCTATGGCTACACCTTC.

The V and J genes are TRBV19 and TRBJ1-5; 11 bases map to TRBD1. Trimming took 4 bases from V and 4 from J; bases not matched to a gene: 6. Germline V gives CDR1 LNHDA, CDR2 SQIVND (reference sequence). The CDR3 contains 16 residues. In nucleotides, the CDR3 is TGTGCCAGTAGTACCCTCGGGACAGGGGGTAATCAGCCCCAGCATTTT. This codes for CASSTLGTGGNQPQHF.

V gene TRBV12-3 or TRBV12-4 combines with J gene TRBJ1-2, with 10 positions matching TRBD1. The CDR3 consists of 13 residues. J was trimmed by 8 bases and V by 3 bases; bases with no gene match: 3. CDR3 sequence: CASSFRTGGGYTF. DNA of the CDR3: TGTGCCAGCAGTTTTAGGACAGGGGGAGGCTACACCTTC.

The genes are TRBV5-1 and TRBJ1-4, with D possibly TRBD1 on 6 matching bases. The CDR3 is made up of 15 amino acids. The V gene lost 0 bases and the J gene lost 7 bases, with 13 bases spanning the gap. The germline V gene has CDR1 SGHRS and CDR2 YFSETQ. The CDR3 region has the DNA TGCGCCAGCAGCTTGGTAGGAACAGGGAGTGAAAAACTGTTTTTT. It specifies CASSLVGTGSEKLFF.

This chain connects TRBV5-1 to TRBJ2-1, with 7 bases that match TRBD2. V lost 4 bases to trimming and J lost 8 bases; unmatched junction nucleotides: 6. Germline CDR1 SGHRS, CDR2 YFSETQ. The CDR3 totals 13 residues. CDR3 bases: TGCGCCAGCAGCCCCCTCACTAGCGATGAGCAGTTCTTC. It codes for CASSPLTSDEQFF.

This rearrangement joins TRBV5-8 to TRBJ1-5; D possibly corresponds to TRBD1 (5 bases). Between the trimmed V and J ends, which lost 6 bases and 7 bases, there was a span of 17 bases. The CDR3 consists of 14 residues. Germline V lookup: CDR1 SGHTS, CDR2 YDEGEE. CDR3 loop: CASTSQGGRQPQHF. The CDR3 nucleotides read TGTGCCAGCACCTCTCAGGGAGGACGACAGCCCCAGCATTTT.

The V gene is TRBV4-2, the J gene TRBJ1-2; maybe TRBD1 (5 bases). The CDR3 is 15 residues long. V was trimmed by 4 bases and J by 8 bases, leaving 20 bases between them. Per germline, CDR1 LGHNA and CDR2 YNFKEQ. DNA for the CDR3: TGTGCCAGCAGCCCAAGGGGCTTAACGGGAGAGGGCTACACCTTC. Translation: CASSPRGLTGEGYTF.

V and J are TRBV3-1 (or the pseudogene TRBV3-2) and TRBJ2-5, with 12 positions matching TRBD2. Per the germline V gene, CDR1 is LGHDT and CDR2 is YNNKEL (reference sequence). V lost 4 bases, J lost 5 bases, and 5 bases stayed unmatched. The length of the CDR3 is 15 residues. The CDR3 DNA reads TGTGCCAGCAGCCCCTCTAGCGGGGGGGTGGAGACCCAGTACTTC. Its translation is CASSPSSGGVETQYF.

The rearrangement links TRBV5-8 to TRBJ2-5; 9 nucleotides match TRBD1. The V gene end was trimmed by 5 bases and the J gene end by 3 bases; junction bases not matched to a gene: 11. Germline lookup yields CDR1 SGHTS and CDR2 YDEGEE. CDR3 size: 16 residues. The CDR3 sequence: CASRPVPGQGKETQYF. CDR3 nucleotide sequence: TGTGCCAGCAGACCTGTGCCGGGACAGGGAAAAGAGACCCAGTACTTC.

The V gene is TRBV6-5, the J gene TRBJ1-1, with a weak D call TRBD1 (5 bases). Germline assignment: CDR1 MNHEY and CDR2 SVGAGI. The CDR3 spans 14 residues. Between the trimmed V and J ends, which lost 7 bases and 5 bases, there was a span of 17 bases. CDR3 nucleotides: TGTGCCAGCACCCTGGGCAGGGCTAAGACTGAAGCTTTCTTT. Translating it yields CASTLGRAKTEAFF.

This chain joins TRBV19 and TRBJ2-1; no clear D. CDR3 length: 15 amino acids. Trimming left V 6 bases short and J 1 base short, with 13 bases between. Germline V CDR1 and CDR2: LNHDA, SQIVND (reference sequence). CDR3 sequence: CASRTDVLSYNEQFF. DNA of the CDR3: TGTGCCAGTAGGACTGACGTTTTGTCCTACAATGAGCAGTTCTTC.

The gene calls are TRBV7-2 and TRBJ2-7; no clear D. Per the germline V gene, CDR1 is SGHTA and CDR2 is FQGNSA. The V gene lost 5 bases and the J gene lost 7 bases, with 12 bases spanning the gap. This CDR3 contains 12 residues. The CDR3 region has the DNA TGTGCCAGCAGCACTCTCGGGTCGGAGCAGTACTTC. It translates to CASSTLGSEQYF.

V is TRBV20-1 and J is TRBJ1-4, with D maybe TRBD1 (5 bases). CDR1 DFQATT and CDR2 SNEGSKA come from the germline V gene (reference sequence). This CDR3 is 11 amino acids long. V lost 5 bases, J lost 6 bases, and 7 bases lay in between. The DNA for the CDR3 is TGCAGTGCTCTCAGGGATGAAAAACTGTTTTTT. Its translation is CSALRDEKLFF.

The chain combines TRBV19 with TRBJ2-7; 7 bases line up with TRBD1. Trimming removed 5 bases from V and 2 bases from J; junction bases left unmatched: 3. The germline V gene has CDR1 LNHDA and CDR2 SQIVND (reference sequence). The CDR3 consists of 13 residues. The CDR3 DNA sequence: TGTGCCAGTAGTCGACAGGGAACCTACGAGCAGTACTTC. Translated: CASSRQGTYEQYF.

The rearrangement uses TRBV5-8 and TRBJ2-3, with 9 bases lining up with TRBD1. The J segment lost 6 bases and the V segment lost 0 bases, leaving 5 bases of the junction unmatched. The CDR3 totals 15 residues. Germline V gene lookup returns CDR1 SGHTS and CDR2 YDEGEE. The CDR3 spells CASSLGDRVSDTQYF. The CDR3 DNA is TGTGCCAGCAGCTTGGGGGACAGGGTCTCTGATACGCAGTATTTT.

This clone has a handful of counts. The J gene is TRBJ2-2, the V gene TRBV19, with D possibly being TRBD1 (5 bases). Germline CDR1 is LNHDA and CDR2 is SQIVND (reference sequence). CDR3 length: 14 amino acids. Trimming removed 3 bases at V and 1 base at J, with 6 bases between. CDR3 in DNA: TGTGCCAGTAGTATGACAGAGAACACCGGGGAGCTGTTTTTT. Residues: CASSMTENTGELFF. Complete variable domain (other parts from reference TRBV19 and TRBJ2-2): DGGITQSPKYLFRKEGQNVTLSCEQNLNHDAMYWYRQDPGQGLRLIYYSQIVNDFQKGDIAEGYSVSREKKESFPLTVTSAQKNPTAFYLCASSMTENTGELFFGEGSRLTVL.

The rearrangement joins TRBV5-1 to TRBJ1-5; TRBD1 is a possible D gene (6 bases). V was pared by 0 bases and J by 7 bases, with 8 bases between. This CDR3 has 13 amino acids. Germline V gene data show CDR1 as SGHRS and CDR2 as YFSETQ. CDR3 nucleotides: TGCGCCAGCAGCTTGGGGGGGCGACAGCCCCAGCATTTT. Its translation: CASSLGGRQPQHF.